This TCR beta chain was observed in a study of PD-1 blockade in classical Hodgkin lymphoma. Time point in this sample: cycle 4 day 1 (C4D1), after less than 7 weeks of nivolumab. All patients relapsed after autologous stem cell transplantation, and brentuximab vedotin exposure varied. The repertoire was sequenced with immunoSEQ multiplex PCR; TCRdb's copy has only in-frame clones and lacks some. The data contain over 25,000 clones, approximately 68% of them singletons. Deletions cut 6 bases from V and 4 bases from J, with 19 bases between. CDR1 SQVTM and CDR2 ANQGSEA come from the germline V gene. The CDR3 runs to 15 residues.

The sample here was peripheral blood mononuclear cells (PBMCs), taken before the fourth cycle of nivolumab. The sequence came from a human donor with classical Hodgkin lymphoma. This chain connects TRBV29-1 to TRBJ2-1; D is undetermined. The CDR3, as DNA: TGCAGCGTCCGCAGGCTGTTAGGGATTTACAATGAGCAGTTCTTC. Its translation: CSVRRLLGIYNEQFF.